The 8 T cell receptor beta chains listed next were all sequenced from one sample in a study of blood T cell repertoires in COVID-19. Only in-frame clones appear in the TCRdb table, and some are missing; sequencing was by immunoSEQ multiplex PCR. The sample yields 300,000 or so clones, about 91% seen once. The sample taken for sequencing was peripheral blood. The origin of the receptors is a woman between 25 and 40 years old who had recovered from COVID-19.

The J gene is TRBJ1-3, the V gene TRBV6-5; D gene ambiguous. V was pared by 0 bases and J by 2 bases, with 11 bases between. This CDR3 comprises 16 residues. Germline CDR1 and CDR2: MNHEY and SVGAGI. CDR3 nucleotides: TGTGCCAGCAGTTACTCGCCAGAATCCACTGGAAACACCATATATTTT. Its translation is CASSYSPESTGNTIYF.

V gene TRBV11-3 combines with J gene TRBJ1-1; D gene uncertain. Germline V gene sequence: CDR1 SGHNT, CDR2 YENEEA. The germline V and J ends were trimmed by 0 bases and 1 base, with 6 bases remaining between them. CDR3 length: 14 amino acids. The chain's CDR3 is CASSLDAGNTEAFF. CDR3 nucleotide sequence: TGTGCCAGCAGCTTAGACGCCGGGAACACTGAAGCTTTCTTT. Full variable domain (missing parts from reference TRBV11-3 and TRBJ1-1): EAGVVQSPRYKIIEKKQPVAFWCNPISGHNTLYWYLQNLGQGPELLIRYENEEAVDDSQLPKDRFSAERLKGVDSTLKIQPAELGDSAVYLCASSLDAGNTEAFFGQGTRLTVV.

The genes are TRBV3-1 (or the pseudogene TRBV3-2) and TRBJ2-3; D perhaps matches TRBD2 (5 bases). CDR3 size: 15 residues. V was trimmed by 2 bases and J by 4 bases, leaving 13 bases between them. The germline V gene encodes CDR1 LGHDT and CDR2 YNNKEL (reference sequence). CDR3 in amino acids: CASSQRNGAADTQYF. Written as DNA, the CDR3 is TGTGCCAGCAGCCAAAGGAACGGAGCGGCAGATACGCAGTATTTT.

This chain links TRBV13 with TRBJ2-7; 9 bases are shared with TRBD1. CDR3 size: 15 residues. CDR1 PRHDT and CDR2 FYEKMQ come from the germline V gene (reference sequence). V trimming: 2 bases; J trimming: 3 bases; junction bases outside the gene matches: 5. The CDR3 sequence: CASSLSGQGVYEQYF. The DNA for the CDR3 is TGTGCCAGCAGCTTATCGGGACAGGGTGTCTACGAGCAGTACTTC.

The V and J genes are TRBV7-8 and TRBJ1-6, with 10 bases lining up with TRBD1. The CDR3 is 20 amino acids. Germline V gene lookup returns CDR1 SGHVS and CDR2 FQNEAQ. Germline trimming cut 5 bases from V and 2 bases from J; bases unmatched to any gene: 15. CDR3 DNA: TGTGCCAGCAGCGGACGTCGGGACAGGGGTTGGGAAACCTATAATTCACCCCTCCACTTT. It specifies CASSGRRDRGWETYNSPLHF.

This chain uses TRBV7-3 with TRBJ2-7; 8 positions agree with TRBD1. V shed 5 bases, J shed 5 bases, and the junction held 5 bases outside the gene matches. The CDR3 extends over 13 amino acids. Germline V gives CDR1 SGHTA, CDR2 FQGTGA. CDR3 nucleotides: TGTGCCAGCAGCCCCGACAGGGGCGACGAGCAGTACTTC. As protein: CASSPDRGDEQYF. Looking up the rest from reference TRBV7-3 and TRBJ2-7 gives the full variable domain: GAGVSQTPSNKVTEKGKYVELRCDPISGHTALYWYRQSLGQGPEFLIYFQGTGAADDSGLPNDRFFAVRPEGSVSTLKIQRTERGDSAVYLCASSPDRGDEQYFGPGTRLTVT.

This clone was seen a few times. The chain joins TRBV24-1 to TRBJ2-7, with a weak D call TRBD2 (5 bases). CDR3 size: 12 residues. Germline loops: CDR1 KGHDR, CDR2 SFDVKD. V was clipped by 4 bases and J by 3 bases, with 6 bases between them. The chain's CDR3 is CATSEGSYEQYF. DNA for the CDR3: TGTGCCACCAGTGAAGGGAGCTACGAGCAGTACTTC.

This clone came up once. The genes are TRBV18 and TRBJ1-5; D possibly corresponds to TRBD1 (5 bases). Germline-derived CDR1 and CDR2 are KGHSH and LQKENI. This CDR3 comprises 15 residues. Trimming left V 4 bases short and J 5 bases short, with 15 bases between. The CDR3 loop is CASSRIQGFDQPQHF. CDR3 coding DNA: TGTGCCAGCTCACGAATCCAGGGATTTGATCAGCCCCAGCATTTT.